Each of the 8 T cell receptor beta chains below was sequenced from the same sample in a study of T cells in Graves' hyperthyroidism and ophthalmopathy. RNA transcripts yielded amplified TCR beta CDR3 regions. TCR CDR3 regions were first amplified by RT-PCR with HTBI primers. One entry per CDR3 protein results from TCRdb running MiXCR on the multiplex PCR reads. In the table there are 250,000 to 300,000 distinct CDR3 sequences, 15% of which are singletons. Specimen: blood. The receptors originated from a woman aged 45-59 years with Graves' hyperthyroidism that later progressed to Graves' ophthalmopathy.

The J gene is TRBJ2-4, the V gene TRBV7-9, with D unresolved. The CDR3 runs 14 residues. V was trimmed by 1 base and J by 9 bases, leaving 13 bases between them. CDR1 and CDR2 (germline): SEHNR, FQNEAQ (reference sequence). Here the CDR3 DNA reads TGTGCCAGCAGCTTAGTACAGCTTGCCGGCATTCAGTACTTC. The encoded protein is CASSLVQLAGIQYF.

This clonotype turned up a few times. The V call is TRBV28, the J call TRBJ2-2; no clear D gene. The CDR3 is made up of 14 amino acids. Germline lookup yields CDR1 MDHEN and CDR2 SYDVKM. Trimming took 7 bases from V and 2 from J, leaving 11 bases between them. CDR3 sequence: CASNSARNTGELFF. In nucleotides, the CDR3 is TGTGCCAGCAACAGCGCGAGAAACACCGGGGAGCTGTTTTTT.

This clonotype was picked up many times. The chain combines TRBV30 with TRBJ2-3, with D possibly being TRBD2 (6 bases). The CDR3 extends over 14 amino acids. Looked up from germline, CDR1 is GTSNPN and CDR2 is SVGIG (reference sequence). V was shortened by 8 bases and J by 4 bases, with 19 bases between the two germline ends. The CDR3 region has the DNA TGTGCCCGCGTAGCGGAAGAAGAGTCAGATACGCAGTATTTT. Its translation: CARVAEEESDTQYF.

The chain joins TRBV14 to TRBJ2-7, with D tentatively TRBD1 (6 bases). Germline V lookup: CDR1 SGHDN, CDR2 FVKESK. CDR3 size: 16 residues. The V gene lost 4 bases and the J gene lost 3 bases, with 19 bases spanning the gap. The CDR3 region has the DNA TGTGCCAGCAGCCTCCCACACAGGGAGTTAAGCTACGAGCAGTACTTC. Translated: CASSLPHRELSYEQYF.

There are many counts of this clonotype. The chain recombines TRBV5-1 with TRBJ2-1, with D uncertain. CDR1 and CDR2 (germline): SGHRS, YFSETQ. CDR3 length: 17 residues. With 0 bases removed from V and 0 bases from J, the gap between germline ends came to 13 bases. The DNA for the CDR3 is TGCGCCAGCAGCTTGGCCAAGCCCCCCAGCTCCTACAATGAGCAGTTCTTC. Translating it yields CASSLAKPPSSYNEQFF.

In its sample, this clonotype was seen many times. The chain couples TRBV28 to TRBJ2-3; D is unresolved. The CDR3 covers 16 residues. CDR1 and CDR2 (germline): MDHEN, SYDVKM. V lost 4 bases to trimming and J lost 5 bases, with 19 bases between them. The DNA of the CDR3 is TGTGCCAGCAGTTCCATAAGTTATCCTCCCCTAGATACGCAGTATTTT. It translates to CASSSISYPPLDTQYF.

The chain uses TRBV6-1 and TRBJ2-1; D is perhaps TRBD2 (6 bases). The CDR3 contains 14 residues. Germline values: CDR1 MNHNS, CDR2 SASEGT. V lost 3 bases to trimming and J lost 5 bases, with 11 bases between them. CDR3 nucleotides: TGTGCCAGCAGTGAGGGAGGAATCGACAATGAGCAGTTCTTC. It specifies CASSEGGIDNEQFF.

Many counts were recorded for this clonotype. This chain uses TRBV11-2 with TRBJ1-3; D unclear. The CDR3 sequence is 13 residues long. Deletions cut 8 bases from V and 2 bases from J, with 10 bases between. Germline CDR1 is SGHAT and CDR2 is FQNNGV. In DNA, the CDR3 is TGTGCCAGCCGAACGGGGACTGGAAACACCATATATTTT. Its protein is CASRTGTGNTIYF.